The TCR beta chain described here comes from a study of cytomegalovirus exposure and HLA in healthy donors. Whole-study context: Previous work identified 90 million to 130 million unique TCR beta sequences from 150 million to 200 million T cells. Study observations and caveats: Later work associated roughly 15,000 TCR beta sequences with HLA alleles at 0.05 false discovery rate.

Concerning this clone itself: The antigen is not known.

With 60 Vbeta and 13 Jbeta primers, the PCR was carried out. Clones were read by immunoSEQ multiplex PCR, and TCRdb kept only the in-frame ones, dropping some. Here the sample spans about 180,000 clones, roughly 81% being singletons. The germline V gene has CDR1 WSHSY and CDR2 SAAADI. The CDR3 loop spans 15 amino acids. With V trimmed by 3 bases and J by 9 bases, 7 bases remained unmatched. Input material: PBMCs. The chain recombines TRBV10-2 with TRBJ1-6, with TRBD1 matching over 8 bases. The clonotype originates from a girl between 10 and 17 years old in good health and CMV-seropositive. The CDR3 region is CASSDDRGKLSPLHF. CDR3 sequence (DNA): TGCGCCAGCAGTGATGACAGGGGAAAGCTTTCACCCCTCCACTTT.